The entry below gives a single TCR beta chain sequence along with its context. Its matching antigen is unknown. This record comes from a study of T cell clonotyping in hematopoietic cell transplantation. Study-level findings and limits: Cells were unsorted, so CD4 and CD8 contributions were not separated. Broader posttransplant TCR repertoire diversity was predicted by graft donor and pretransplant recipient Inverse Simpson Index values.

Recipient blood drawn about 28 days pretransplant and days 30, 100, 180 after. Trimming left V 5 bases short and J 4 bases short, with 8 bases between. The CDR3 loop spans 12 amino acids. In germline, CDR1 is SEHNR, CDR2 FQNEAQ (reference sequence). Libraries were prepared by immunoSEQ multiplex PCR; TCRdb keeps only in-frame clonotypes and omits some of them. The repertoire holds some 9,700 clones, around 97% seen once, with 2% to 3% in the top ten. The sample consisted of peripheral blood mononuclear cells, taken 100 days after allogeneic stem cell transplant. The V gene is TRBV7-9, the J gene TRBJ1-1, with TRBD1 as a possible D gene (5 bases). The sequence was obtained from a male patient between 60 and 69 years old who had an allogeneic stem cell transplant from a related donor, so the T cells may come from the graft donor. Some clones in this sample may be carry-over from other donors' samples. As DNA, the CDR3 is TGTGCCAGCAGCGGAGGGGTCACTGAAGCTTTCTTT. Translated, it gives CASSGGVTEAFF.